The subject of this entry is one T cell receptor (beta chain). These data belong to a study of blood T cell repertoires in COVID-19. V was clipped by 6 bases and J by 10 bases, with 24 bases between them. This CDR3 region has 16 residues. CDR1 and CDR2 from the germline V gene are SNHLY and FYNNEI. Measured with immunoSEQ multiplex PCR; TCRdb has only the in-frame clones, and not every one. The sample lists 150,000 to 200,000 clones; roughly 80% were seen once. Sequencing was done on a sample of peripheral blood. This chain uses TRBV2 with TRBJ1-4; perhaps TRBD1 as D (6 bases). The source is a woman of 80 years or more with COVID-19, enrolled during active disease. The CDR3 DNA reads TGTGCCAGCAGAGAACCCTACAGGGAAGACAAAGGAAAACTGTTTTTT. Translated, it gives CASREPYREDKGKLFF. Full variable domain (missing parts from reference TRBV2 and TRBJ1-4): EPEVTQTPSHQVTQMGQEVILRCVPISNHLYFYWYRQILGQKVEFLVSFYNNEISEKSEIFDDQFSVERPDGSNFTLKIRSTKLEDSAMYFCASREPYREDKGKLFFGSGTQLSVL.